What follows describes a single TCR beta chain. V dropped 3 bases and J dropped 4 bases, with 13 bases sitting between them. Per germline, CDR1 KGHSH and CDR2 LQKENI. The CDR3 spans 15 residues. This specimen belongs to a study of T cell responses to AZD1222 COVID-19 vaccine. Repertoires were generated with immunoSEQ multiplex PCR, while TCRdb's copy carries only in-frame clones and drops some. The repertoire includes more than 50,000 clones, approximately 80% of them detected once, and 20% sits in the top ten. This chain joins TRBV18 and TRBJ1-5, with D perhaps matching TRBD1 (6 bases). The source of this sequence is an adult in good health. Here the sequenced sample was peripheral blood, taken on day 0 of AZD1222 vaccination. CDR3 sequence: CASSPIGGENQPQHF. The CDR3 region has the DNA TGTGCCAGCTCACCGATCGGGGGCGAAAATCAGCCCCAGCATTTT.